This T cell receptor beta chain was captured by sequencing in a study of human T cells and chemical hapten exposure. Notes on the study in general: There was no change with DPC sensitization in TCRs above 1 in 1000 frequency.

As to this clonotype: The antigen is unknown.

TCRdb ran MiXCR on the RACE reads and lists one entry per CDR3 protein. There are 96,000 or so distinct CDR3 sequences in the sample; about 9.3% occur only once, and just over 2% lies in the top ten. Noted time point: patch test 2, 6 weeks after DPC sensitization. Treatment indicated: therapeutic diphenylcyclopropenone sensitization with weekly scalp DPC. The germline gives CDR1 MGHRA, CDR2 YSYEKL. The CDR3 has 18 amino acids. V lost 0 bases, J lost 0 bases, and 9 bases stayed unmatched. This sequence joins TRBV4-1 and TRBJ2-7; 9 bases fit TRBD2. Sample: whole blood, taken in connection with sensitization to the hapten diphenylcyclopropenone (DPC). This TCR derives from a woman aged 35 to 49 with alopecia areata. Some clones in this sample may be carry-over from other donors' samples. Here the CDR3 DNA reads TGCGCCAGCAGCCAAGATAGCGGCGGGAGGGCCGACTCCTACGAGCAGTACTTC. Protein product: CASSQDSGGRADSYEQYF.